These 10 T cell receptor beta chains were all obtained from the same sample, sequenced in a study of blood T cell repertoires in COVID-19. The data were produced by immunoSEQ multiplex PCR, yet TCRdb's version contains in-frame clones alone and is incomplete. The profile covers roughly 250,000 clones, with approximately 81% appearing a single time and 2.5% to 3% taken by the ten largest. The sample taken for sequencing was peripheral blood. The origin of the receptors is a woman between 55 and 75 years old with active or convalescent COVID-19.

The chain combines TRBV6-5 with TRBJ2-3; TRBD1 is a possible D gene (5 bases). V lost 5 bases and J 4 bases, leaving 13 bases between the germline ends. Germline V gene data show CDR1 as MNHEY and CDR2 as SVGAGI. The CDR3 is 14 residues long. The CDR3 spells CASSHQGPPDTQYF. CDR3 nucleotide sequence: TGTGCCAGCAGTCACCAGGGTCCCCCAGATACGCAGTATTTT.

The chain recombines TRBV6-5 with TRBJ2-7; perhaps TRBD2 as D (5 bases). V dropped 6 bases and J dropped 2 bases, with 14 bases sitting between them. CDR3 size: 14 residues. The germline V gene encodes CDR1 MNHEY and CDR2 SVGAGI. CDR3 sequence reads: CASSPGDGAYEQYF. CDR3 DNA sequence: TGTGCCAGCAGCCCCGGGGATGGAGCCTACGAGCAGTACTTC.

This rearrangement joins TRBV7-2 to TRBJ2-5; TRBD2 agrees at 7 bases. J gave up 9 bases and V 0 bases, and 13 bases lay outside the gene matches. CDR3 length: 16 amino acids. Per germline, CDR1 SGHTA and CDR2 FQGNSA. The CDR3 coding sequence is TGTGCCAGCAGCTTAGCGGAGGCGGGGGTCCCACGGGCCCAGTACTTC. It encodes CASSLAEAGVPRAQYF.

The chain carries TRBV7-2 and TRBJ2-3, with 9 nucleotides matching TRBD2. This CDR3 spans 16 amino acids. The V gene's germline CDR1 is SGHTA and CDR2 FQGNSA. The ends lost 2 bases at V and 2 bases at J; junction bases unmatched: 5. In nucleotides, the CDR3 is TGTGCCAGCAGCTTACTCGCGGGGGGGCCCACAGATACGCAGTATTTT. It translates to CASSLLAGGPTDTQYF.

The CDR3 bases are TGTGCCAGCAGCTTTCGGACAGGGACTACTGAGCAGTTCTTC. This gives the protein CASSFRTGTTEQFF. This chain links TRBV7-2 with TRBJ2-1; tentatively, D is TRBD1 (8 bases). The V gene lost 3 bases and the J gene lost 9 bases, with 15 bases spanning the gap. Germline CDR1 SGHTA, CDR2 FQGNSA. This CDR3 spans 14 amino acids.

Points on this clone: The identical CDR3 is also encoded by other nucleotide sequences in the sample. The V call is TRBV19, the J call TRBJ1-1, with D possibly matching TRBD1 (6 bases). This CDR3 region has 12 residues. Trimming shortened V by 6 bases and J by 6 bases, and 11 bases separated the two germline ends. Germline V gene data show CDR1 as LNHDA and CDR2 as SQIVND (reference sequence). The CDR3 nucleotides read TGTGCCAGTAGCAGGGGATCCCCTGAAGCTTTCTTT. It yields the protein CASSRGSPEAFF.

The chain combines TRBV19 with TRBJ2-1, with a possible D match to TRBD2 (5 bases). Germline lookup yields CDR1 LNHDA and CDR2 SQIVND (reference sequence). CDR3 size: 14 residues. V was trimmed by 6 bases and J by 2 bases, leaving 11 bases between them. As DNA, the CDR3 is TGTGCCAGTAGCAGGACTGCTACCTACAATGAGCAGTTCTTC. Encoded protein: CASSRTATYNEQFF.

The rearrangement joins TRBV5-6 to TRBJ2-5; 13 bases are shared with TRBD2. The J segment lost 0 bases and the V segment lost 3 bases, leaving 5 bases of the junction unmatched. The CDR3 runs to 17 residues. Germline loops: CDR1 SGHDT, CDR2 YYEEEE. CDR3 bases: TGTGCCAGCAGCTGGGGACTAGCGGGGTTAGACCAAGAGACCCAGTACTTC. This codes for CASSWGLAGLDQETQYF.

The gene calls are TRBV7-2 and TRBJ2-3; 8 bases align to TRBD2. This CDR3 has 14 amino acids. CDR1 and CDR2 from the germline V gene are SGHTA and FQGNSA. The V gene end was trimmed by 2 bases and the J gene end by 3 bases; junction bases not matched to a gene: 1. CDR3 nucleotide sequence: TGTGCCAGCAGCTTACCGGGGGGGACAGATACGCAGTATTTT. This translates into CASSLPGGTDTQYF. The whole variable domain, remainder taken from reference TRBV7-2 and TRBJ2-3, is GAGVSQSPSNKVTEKGKDVELRCDPISGHTALYWYRQSLGQGLEFLIYFQGNSAPDKSGLPSDRFSAERTGGSVSTLTIQRTQQEDSAVYLCASSLPGGTDTQYFGPGTRLTVL.

The chain recombines TRBV7-3 with TRBJ2-1; D is perhaps TRBD1 (5 bases). CDR3 length equals 14 residues. Looked up from germline, CDR1 is SGHTA and CDR2 is FQGTGA. V gave up 5 bases and J gave up 4 bases, with 12 bases separating them. CDR3 bases: TGTGCCAGCAGCGACCCAGGGTCTTACAATGAGCAGTTCTTC. It codes for CASSDPGSYNEQFF.